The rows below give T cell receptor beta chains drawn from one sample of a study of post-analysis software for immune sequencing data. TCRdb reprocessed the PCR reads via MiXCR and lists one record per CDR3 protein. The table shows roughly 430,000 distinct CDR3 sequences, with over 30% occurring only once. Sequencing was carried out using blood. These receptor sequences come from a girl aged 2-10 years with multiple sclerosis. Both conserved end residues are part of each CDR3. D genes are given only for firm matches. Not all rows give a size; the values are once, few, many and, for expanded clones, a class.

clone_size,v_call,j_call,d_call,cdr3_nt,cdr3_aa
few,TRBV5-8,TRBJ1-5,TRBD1,TGTGCCAGCAGCTTGGTTCCAGGGGGCGGTCAGCCCCAGCATTTT,CASSLVPGGGQPQHF
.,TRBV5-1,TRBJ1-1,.,TGCGCCAGCGGCACAGAAATGAACACTGAAGCTTTCTTT,CASGTEMNTEAFF
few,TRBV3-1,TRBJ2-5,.,TGTGCCAGCTTAGGTCAGGGACAAGAGACCCAGTACTTC,CASLGQGQETQYF
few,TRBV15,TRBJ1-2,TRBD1,TGTGCCACCAGCAGAGACGACAGGGGGCGTCTCGGAACGGGCTACACCTTC,CATSRDDRGRLGTGYTF
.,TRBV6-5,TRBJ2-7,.,TGTGCCAGCAGTTACTCGAATTCCTGGCAGACCTACGAGCAGTACTTC,CASSYSNSWQTYEQYF
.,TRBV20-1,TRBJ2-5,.,TGCAGTGAGACTAGGGTGGGGCAGGCCCAAGAGACCCAGTACTTC,CSETRVGQAQETQYF
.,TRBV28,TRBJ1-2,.,TGTGCCAGCAGTTACCCTCGGGTCTGGGACTGGGGCTACACCTTC,CASSYPRVWDWGYTF
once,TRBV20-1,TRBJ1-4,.,TGCAGTGCTAGAAATCCACAAGGGCAGCCTTCGCTTGAAAAACTGTTTTTT,CSARNPQGQPSLEKLFF
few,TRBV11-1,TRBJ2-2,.,TGTGCCAGCAGTCGGGTGGAGAGTACCGGGGAGCTGTTTTTT,CASSRVESTGELFF
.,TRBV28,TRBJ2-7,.,TGTGCCAGCAGTGCCAGTAAGCCCTACGAGCAGTACTTC,CASSASKPYEQYF
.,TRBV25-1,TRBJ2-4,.,TGTGCCAGCAGTCCTTCCCCCGGTGGCCTTCTAGCCAAAAACATTCAGTACTTC,CASSPSPGGLLAKNIQYF
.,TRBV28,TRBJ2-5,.,TGTGCCAGCCACTCGGGCTCAATAGAGCAGTACTTC,CASHSGSIEQYF
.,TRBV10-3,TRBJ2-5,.,TGTGCCATCAGTGAGTCGAAGACCGGGGCAGGTGGGGAGACCCAGTACTTC,CAISESKTGAGGETQYF
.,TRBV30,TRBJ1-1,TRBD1,TGTGCCTGGAGGTTTACGGGACAGGGGGGGTGGACTGAAGCTTTCTTT,CAWRFTGQGGWTEAFF
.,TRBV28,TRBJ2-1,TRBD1,TGTGCCAGCAGTCGGACAGGGGGCCGCAATGAGCAGTTCTTC,CASSRTGGRNEQFF
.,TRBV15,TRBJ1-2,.,TGTACCACCAGCAGAGATCGGGATTGGTACGGCTACACCTTC,CTTSRDRDWYGYTF
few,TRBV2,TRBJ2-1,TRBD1,TGTGCCAGCAGTGGTGTTAATAACAGGGGCTACAATGAGCAGTTCTTC,CASSGVNNRGYNEQFF
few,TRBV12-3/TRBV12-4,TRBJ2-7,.,TGTGCCAGCAGTTTTTCTGTGCTGAAGCAGTACTTC,CASSFSVLKQYF
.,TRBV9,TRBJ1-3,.,TGTGCCAGCAGCGTAGACGGTATCTCTGGAAACACCATATATTTT,CASSVDGISGNTIYF
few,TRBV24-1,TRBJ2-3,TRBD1,TGTGCCACCAGTGAGGCGGACAGGCGCACAGATACGCAGTATTTT,CATSEADRRTDTQYF
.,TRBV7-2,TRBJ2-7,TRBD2,TGTGCCTGCAGCTTAGTTCCTAGCGGGTCCACTTCCCCCCTCTACGAGCAGTACTTC,CACSLVPSGSTSPLYEQYF
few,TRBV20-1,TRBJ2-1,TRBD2,TGCAGTGCCGGGAGGACTAGCGGGAGTCTTGAGCAGTTCTTC,CSAGRTSGSLEQFF
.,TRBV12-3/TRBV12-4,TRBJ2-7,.,TGTGCCAGCAGTTTAAAAGAGGCCCAGTACTTC,CASSLKEAQYF
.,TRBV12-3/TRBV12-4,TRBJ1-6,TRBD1,TGTGCCAGCAGTCCGGACAGGAGCTCCTATAATTCACCCCTCCACTTT,CASSPDRSSYNSPLHF
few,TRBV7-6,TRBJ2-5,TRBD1,TGTGCCAGCAGCTTACGGGAACTTTACAGGGGACAAGAGACCCAGTACTTC,CASSLRELYRGQETQYF
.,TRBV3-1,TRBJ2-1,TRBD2,TGTGCCAGCAGCCCCGACCAGCGGGGTTACAATGAGCAGTTCTTC,CASSPDQRGYNEQFF
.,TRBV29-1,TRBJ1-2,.,TGCAGCGTTGGCGACGGACCCTATGGCTACACCTTC,CSVGDGPYGYTF
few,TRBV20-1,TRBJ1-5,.,TGCAGTGCTAGAGAATGGGGTGATAGCAATCAGCCCCAGCATTTT,CSAREWGDSNQPQHF
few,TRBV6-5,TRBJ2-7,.,TGTGCCAGCAGTGTCGGGACGTTGGCCTACGAGCAGTACTTC,CASSVGTLAYEQYF
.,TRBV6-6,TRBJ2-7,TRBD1,TGTGCCAGCAGCCCGGGACAGGTTTCGGTGAGCGAGCAGTACTTC,CASSPGQVSVSEQYF
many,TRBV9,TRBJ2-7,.,TGTGCCAGCAGCGATGGTAGGGTCGGGTCCTACGAGCAGTACTTC,CASSDGRVGSYEQYF
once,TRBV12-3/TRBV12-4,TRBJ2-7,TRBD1,TGTGCCAGCAGCCACAGCCTGCCGACAGGGCGAAGCTCCTACGAGCAGTACTTC,CASSHSLPTGRSSYEQYF
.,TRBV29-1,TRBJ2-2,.,TGCAGCGTTGAAGGATCGGGGGGGGAGCTGTTTTTT,CSVEGSGGELFF
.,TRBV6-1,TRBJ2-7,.,TGTGCCAGCAGTGAGTCCCTAGACGAGCAGTACTTC,CASSESLDEQYF
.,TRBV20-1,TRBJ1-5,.,TGCAGTGCTAGGGGCAGTGGGGATGCATATAGCAATCAGCCCCAGCATTTT,CSARGSGDAYSNQPQHF
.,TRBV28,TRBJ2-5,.,TGTGCCAGCAGTTTGTTAGGGTGGGAAAAGACCCAGTACTTC,CASSLLGWEKTQYF
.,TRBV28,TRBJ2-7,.,TGTGCCAGCAGTTTCCCGTCTCTGGGATCCAACTACGAGCAGTACTTC,CASSFPSLGSNYEQYF
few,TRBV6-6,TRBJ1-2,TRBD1,TGTGCCAGCAGTGGAGGACAGGGTATCGAGAATGGCTACACCTTC,CASSGGQGIENGYTF
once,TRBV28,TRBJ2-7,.,TGTGCCAGCCAGGGTGCGGTGATGAACGAGCAGTACTTC,CASQGAVMNEQYF
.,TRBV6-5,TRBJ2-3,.,TGTGCCAGCACCCGGGGAAGGGGCACAGATACGCAGTATTTT,CASTRGRGTDTQYF
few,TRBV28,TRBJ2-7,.,TGTGCCAGCAGTTTATTCCGGCCCGGGTCCTACGAGCAGTACTTC,CASSLFRPGSYEQYF
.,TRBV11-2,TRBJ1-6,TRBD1,TGTGCCAGCACCACGGACAGGGAGTATTCACCCCTCCACTTT,CASTTDREYSPLHF
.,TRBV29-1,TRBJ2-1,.,TGCAGCGTTGAAGGGATTACAGACCTAGGACACCAACCCTACAATGAGCAGTTCTTC,CSVEGITDLGHQPYNEQFF
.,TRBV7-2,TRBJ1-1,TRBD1,TGTGCCAGCAGCTGGCGGACAGGCCCGAACACTGAAGCTTTCTTT,CASSWRTGPNTEAFF
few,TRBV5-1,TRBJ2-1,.,TGCGCCAGCAGCTGGCTGACTGACAATGAGCAGTTCTTC,CASSWLTDNEQFF
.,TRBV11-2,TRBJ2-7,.,TGTGCCAGCAGCTTAACGGTAACAGGAGCCTACGAGCAGTACTTC,CASSLTVTGAYEQYF
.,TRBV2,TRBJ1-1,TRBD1,TGTGCCAGCAGTGAGGGACAGTCGAACACTGAAGCTTTCTTT,CASSEGQSNTEAFF
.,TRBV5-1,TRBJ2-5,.,TGCGCCAGCAGCTTGGGACCGAGCAGTGAGACCCAGTACTTC,CASSLGPSSETQYF
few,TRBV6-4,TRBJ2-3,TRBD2,TGTGCCAGCAGCAGGACTAGTAGTATAGATACACAGTATTTT,CASSRTSSIDTQYF
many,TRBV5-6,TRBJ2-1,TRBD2,TGTGCCAGCAGCTCATCTAGCGGGAGGAGTTGGAATGAGCAGTTCTTC,CASSSSSGRSWNEQFF
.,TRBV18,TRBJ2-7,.,TGTGCCAGCTCACCAGCGGACATCCACGAGCAGTACTTC,CASSPADIHEQYF
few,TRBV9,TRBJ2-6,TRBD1,TGTGCCAGCAGAACCGGGACAGGGGGGCCTGGGGCCAACGTCCTGACTTTC,CASRTGTGGPGANVLTF
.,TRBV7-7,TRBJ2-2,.,TGTGCCAGCAGCGTCAATTACGGGGAGCTGTTTTTT,CASSVNYGELFF
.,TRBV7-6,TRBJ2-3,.,TGTGCCAGCAGCCGAGCTGTCATTTCTAGCACAGATACGCAGTATTTT,CASSRAVISSTDTQYF
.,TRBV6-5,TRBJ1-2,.,TGTGCCAGCAGTTACGGGGGGAAACGGGGCTACACCTTC,CASSYGGKRGYTF
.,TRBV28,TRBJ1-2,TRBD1,TGTGCCAGCGGTCAGGGACAGAACTATGGCTACACCTTC,CASGQGQNYGYTF